The 3 T cell receptor beta chains given below trace back to one sample, sequenced in a study of blood T cell repertoires in COVID-19. The table came from immunoSEQ multiplex PCR; TCRdb's copy has only in-frame clones and leaves some out. The sample lists under 150,000 clones, roughly 90% occurring once. Sequencing was performed on peripheral blood. These receptors all stem from a man aged 50 to 59 with acute or convalescent COVID-19.

This rearrangement joins TRBV15 to TRBJ2-7; the D gene is possibly TRBD1 (5 bases). The length of the CDR3 is 15 residues. Germline loops: CDR1 LNHNV, CDR2 YYDKDF (reference sequence). Trimming took off 4 bases at V and 6 bases at J, with 19 bases between the two ends. The CDR3 DNA reads as TGTGCCACCAGCATGGGGCAGGGCGGTCCTATCGAGCAGTACTTC. This codes for CATSMGQGGPIEQYF.

The chain recombines TRBV27 with TRBJ2-1; D remains ambiguous. Germline V lookup: CDR1 MNHEY, CDR2 SMNVEV (reference sequence). This CDR3 is built from 14 residues. The germline V and J ends were trimmed by 4 bases and 9 bases, with 16 bases remaining between them. The DNA of the CDR3 is TGTGCCAGCAGTTGGCTTACAGATTTTGGTGAGCAGTTCTTC. Encoded protein: CASSWLTDFGEQFF.

This chain uses TRBV6-5 with TRBJ1-1, with D perhaps matching TRBD1 (6 bases). The V end lost 0 bases, the J end lost 0 bases, and 8 bases lay between the germline ends. Germline V CDR1 and CDR2: MNHEY, SVGAGI. The CDR3 has 15 residues. The CDR3 coding sequence is TGTGCCAGCAGTTACTCTGCAGGGGTGAACACTGAAGCTTTCTTT. Its protein is CASSYSAGVNTEAFF.